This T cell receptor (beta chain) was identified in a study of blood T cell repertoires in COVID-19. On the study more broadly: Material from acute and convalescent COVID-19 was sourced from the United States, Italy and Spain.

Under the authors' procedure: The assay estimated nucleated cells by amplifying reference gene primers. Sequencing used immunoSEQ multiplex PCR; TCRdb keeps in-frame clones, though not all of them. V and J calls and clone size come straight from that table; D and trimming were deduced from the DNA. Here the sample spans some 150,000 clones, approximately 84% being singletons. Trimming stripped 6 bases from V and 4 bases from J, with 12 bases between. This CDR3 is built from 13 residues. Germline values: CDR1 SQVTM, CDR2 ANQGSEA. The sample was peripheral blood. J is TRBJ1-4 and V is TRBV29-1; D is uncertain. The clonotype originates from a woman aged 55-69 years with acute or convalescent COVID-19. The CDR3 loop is CSVALPLNEKLFF. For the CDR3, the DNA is TGCAGCGTAGCCCTCCCCCTTAATGAAAAACTGTTTTTT.